Given below is one T cell receptor (beta chain) in context. It has no much larger one-base neighbor in the sample; base qualities were not kept. This sample was taken from a study of T cells after yellow fever vaccination (dated by TCRdb to about 2019). Background for the entire study: Libraries from fractions with low cell numbers were prepared with the SMART-Seq v4 Ultra Low Input RNA kit. To follow T-cell clones before and after both primary and booster YFV17D yellow fever vaccination, bulk TCR alpha and beta repertoires underwent longitudinal sequencing. Two healthy male donors, one aged 18 to 30 and one aged 30 to 40 years, were included in the cohort. Blood was collected at multiple timepoints before and after primary and secondary immunization, and bulk PBMC replicates and cell subsets were isolated. Study-wide conclusions, independent of this receptor: Because only two donors were included in the study, the extent to which the findings can be generalized is limited. Compared with the primary T-cell response, the secondary T-cell response was faster but weaker, reaching its peak on day 5 rather than on day 15. A small share of clonotypes was detected in both CD4 and CD8 compartments, with the overlap likely arising from convergent recombination. Computational filtering was needed because FACS-sorted repertoires could contain abundant contaminating clonotypes from the bulk population. After the booster, most clones that had expanded after primary vaccination were detected again (approximately 96% of CD4 and about 88% of CD8), suggesting broad maintenance of memory.

TCR cDNA was synthesized by 5'RACE template switching, through which a universal primer site and unique molecular identifiers were introduced. cDNA synthesis was primed from both the TCR alpha and TCR beta constant segments. Libraries were amplified in two PCR steps, with sample barcodes and sequencing adapters added in the second step. Sequencing of the libraries was done on either Illumina HiSeq 2500 (2x100 bp) or NovaSeq (2x150 bp). For the original study's pipeline: Demultiplexing of reads and collapsing into UMI consensus sequences were performed with MIGEC, and V(D)J alignment was carried out with MiXCR. Vaccine-responding clonotypes were identified with edgeR using replicate PBMC samples, with FDR below 0.01 and a log2 fold change above 5 up to day 15 being required. Each bulk clonotype was labeled CD4 or CD8 based on which sequenced repertoire, CD4 or CD8, contained the clonotype at higher abundance. Clonotypes enriched at least 10-fold in dextramer-positive over dextramer-negative fractions were defined as NS4B-specific, and CD4-biased clonotypes were excluded. The public reads were quality trimmed at Q25 with fastp and then assembled into clones with MiXCR by TCRdb, keeping productive beta chains. Each entry merges the rows of one CDR3 protein and shows their most common DNA and genes. TCRdb, not the authors, supplied the V and J calls. For this sample there are 45,000 to 60,000 distinct CDR3 sequences; about 6.6% appear just once. The biggest ten clones account for 20% to 25% of the sample.

The sample's treatment or condition label is to be understood as: live attenuated yellow fever vaccine strain. A standard Ficoll-Paque protocol was used to isolate PBMCs from peripheral blood. With anti-CD3 and anti-CD8 staining plus a dextramer loaded with the yellow fever NS4B epitope peptide, the researchers sorted epitope-specific CD8 T cells. TriZol was used to extract RNA from bulk PBMCs, CD4 and CD8 fractions, and dextramer-positive and dextramer-negative fractions. The trim is 1 base for V and 8 bases for J, with a gap of 12 bases between the germline ends. The CDR3 starts with the cysteine, ends with the phenylalanine, and has 14 residues. Solely the CDR3 DNA is kept, with 42 bases framed from the first base. The CDR1 and CDR2 encoded by the germline V gene are MGHRA and YSYEKL.

The sample consisted of CD8+ T cells not binding an NS4B(214-222) dextramer, sorted from PBMCs, taken about 41 days after the first yellow fever vaccination. Reading the label with the study, this specimen's cell subset or site is: NS4B epitope dextramer-negative CD8 T cells. The sequence derives from a young man who received the YFV17D yellow fever vaccine. The sequence links TRBV4-1 to TRBJ2-1; the D gene is tentatively TRBD1 or TRBD2, each matching 5 bases. The CDR3 reads as follows: CASSQVGAGDEQFF. The sequenced DNA is TGCGCCAGCAGCCAAGTCGGGGCAGGCGATGAGCAGTTCTTC.